The entry below describes one T cell receptor (beta chain). The antigen remains unidentified. The sample is drawn from a study of T cells after yellow fever vaccination. Study results and limitations: Primary-vaccination clones mostly resurfaced post-booster (nearly 97% CD4, roughly 90% CD8). Within FACS-sorted repertoires, abundant clonotypes contaminating from the bulk population could be present. A weaker secondary response peaked on day 5, the primary on day 15.

Germline values: CDR1 SQVTM, CDR2 ANQGSEA. The V end lost 2 bases, the J end lost 6 bases, and 7 bases lay between the germline ends. The CDR3 has 12 residues. Each CDR3 protein is one row after TCRdb ran MiXCR on the 5' RACE reads. This sample has around 320,000 distinct CDR3 sequences, with around 11% found just once. This material consisted of CD4+ T cells sorted from PBMCs, taken 45 days after the yellow fever booster vaccination. The sequence came from a man younger than 30 who received the YFV17D yellow fever vaccine. The chain carries TRBV29-1 and TRBJ2-2, with D possibly TRBD2 on 5 matching bases. In DNA, the CDR3 is TGCAGCGTTGAAAGAGCGGCCGGGGAGCTGTTTTTT. Its translation is CSVERAAGELFF.